This T cell receptor beta chain is drawn from a study of identical twins. TCRdb redid the calling of the 5' RACE reads with MiXCR, one entry per CDR3 protein. The sample lists roughly 490,000 distinct CDR3 sequences, around an eighth occurring once. The V and J ends lost 3 bases and 0 bases respectively, with 13 bases between them. Germline V gives CDR1 SGHRS, CDR2 YFSETQ. There are 15 residues in the CDR3. This same sample was also part of a study on yellow fever vaccine responses in identical twins. As that report states: As reported, the vaccine T cell response of twins seemed partly convergent and partly personalized.

The V and J genes are TRBV5-1 and TRBJ2-7, with D hard to call. This receptor was taken from a young woman in good health. Input material: CD4+ T cells sorted from blood. The CDR3 region is CASSSSAVSSYEQYF. CDR3 coding DNA: TGCGCCAGCAGCTCATCGGCGGTAAGCTCCTACGAGCAGTACTTC.